Here is one TCR beta chain with its context. These data are taken from a study of blood T cell repertoires in COVID-19. For the study at large: Nucleic acid was either cDNA or gDNA, and it came from T cells, B-cell-depleted T cells, or PBMCs.

Adults between roughly 18 and 89 years of age took part from about two dozen US areas. Assignments of participants to cohorts depended upon their own reported clinical history. Authors' methods: Reference gene primer amplification yielded estimated nucleated cell counts. Using immunoSEQ multiplex PCR, the repertoire was profiled, and TCRdb retains in-frame clones only, with some absent. The DNA was the basis for D and trimming; V, J and clone size are from that table. The data hold 400,000 or so clones, with 80% to 90% observed a single time. The V end was cut by 0 bases, the J end by 4 bases, with 3 bases between. There are 12 residues in the CDR3. The germline V gene encodes CDR1 SNHLY and CDR2 FYNNEI.

The sample consisted of PBMCs or T cells enriched from blood (not recorded which). The genes are TRBV2 and TRBJ1-2; no clear D gene. This sequence originates from a man under 40 who had recovered from COVID-19. CDR3 nucleotides: TGTGCCAGCAGTGAAGCGAGCTATGGCTACACCTTC. Translating it yields CASSEASYGYTF. The full variable domain, in which reference TRBV2 and TRBJ1-2 provide the parts outside the CDR3, is EPEVTQTPSHQVTQMGQEVILRCVPISNHLYFYWYRQILGQKVEFLVSFYNNEISEKSEIFDDQFSVERPDGSNFTLKIRSTKLEDSAMYFCASSEASYGYTFGSGTRLTVV.